The T cell receptor (beta chain) described here comes from a study of T cells after yellow fever vaccination. Regarding the study as a whole: By day 5 rather than day 15, the secondary response had peaked, though it was weaker. Primary-vaccination clones mostly resurfaced post-booster (about 95% CD4, approximately 90% CD8). Abundant contaminating clonotypes from the bulk population could appear in FACS-sorted repertoires. The CD4 and CD8 compartments had a small share of their clonotypes in common.

TCRdb reprocessed the 5' RACE reads with MiXCR, giving one entry per CDR3 protein. The repertoire holds approximately 580,000 distinct CDR3 sequences, with less than 20% as singletons. This clonotype was seen a handful of times. What it recognizes is unknown. From germline, CDR1 is DFQATT and CDR2 SNEGSKA (reference sequence). The CDR3 is made up of 12 amino acids. Trimming shortened V by 0 bases and J by 7 bases, and 7 bases separated the two germline ends. This TCR was sampled from a man in his late teens or twenties who received the YFV17D yellow fever vaccine. Sample: PBMCs, taken about 5 days after the first yellow fever vaccination. The V and J genes are TRBV20-1 and TRBJ1-3; possible D gene TRBD1, 6 bases. CDR3 nucleotides: TGCAGTGCTAGAGAGCAGGGGAACACCATATATTTT. This gives the protein CSAREQGNTIYF.